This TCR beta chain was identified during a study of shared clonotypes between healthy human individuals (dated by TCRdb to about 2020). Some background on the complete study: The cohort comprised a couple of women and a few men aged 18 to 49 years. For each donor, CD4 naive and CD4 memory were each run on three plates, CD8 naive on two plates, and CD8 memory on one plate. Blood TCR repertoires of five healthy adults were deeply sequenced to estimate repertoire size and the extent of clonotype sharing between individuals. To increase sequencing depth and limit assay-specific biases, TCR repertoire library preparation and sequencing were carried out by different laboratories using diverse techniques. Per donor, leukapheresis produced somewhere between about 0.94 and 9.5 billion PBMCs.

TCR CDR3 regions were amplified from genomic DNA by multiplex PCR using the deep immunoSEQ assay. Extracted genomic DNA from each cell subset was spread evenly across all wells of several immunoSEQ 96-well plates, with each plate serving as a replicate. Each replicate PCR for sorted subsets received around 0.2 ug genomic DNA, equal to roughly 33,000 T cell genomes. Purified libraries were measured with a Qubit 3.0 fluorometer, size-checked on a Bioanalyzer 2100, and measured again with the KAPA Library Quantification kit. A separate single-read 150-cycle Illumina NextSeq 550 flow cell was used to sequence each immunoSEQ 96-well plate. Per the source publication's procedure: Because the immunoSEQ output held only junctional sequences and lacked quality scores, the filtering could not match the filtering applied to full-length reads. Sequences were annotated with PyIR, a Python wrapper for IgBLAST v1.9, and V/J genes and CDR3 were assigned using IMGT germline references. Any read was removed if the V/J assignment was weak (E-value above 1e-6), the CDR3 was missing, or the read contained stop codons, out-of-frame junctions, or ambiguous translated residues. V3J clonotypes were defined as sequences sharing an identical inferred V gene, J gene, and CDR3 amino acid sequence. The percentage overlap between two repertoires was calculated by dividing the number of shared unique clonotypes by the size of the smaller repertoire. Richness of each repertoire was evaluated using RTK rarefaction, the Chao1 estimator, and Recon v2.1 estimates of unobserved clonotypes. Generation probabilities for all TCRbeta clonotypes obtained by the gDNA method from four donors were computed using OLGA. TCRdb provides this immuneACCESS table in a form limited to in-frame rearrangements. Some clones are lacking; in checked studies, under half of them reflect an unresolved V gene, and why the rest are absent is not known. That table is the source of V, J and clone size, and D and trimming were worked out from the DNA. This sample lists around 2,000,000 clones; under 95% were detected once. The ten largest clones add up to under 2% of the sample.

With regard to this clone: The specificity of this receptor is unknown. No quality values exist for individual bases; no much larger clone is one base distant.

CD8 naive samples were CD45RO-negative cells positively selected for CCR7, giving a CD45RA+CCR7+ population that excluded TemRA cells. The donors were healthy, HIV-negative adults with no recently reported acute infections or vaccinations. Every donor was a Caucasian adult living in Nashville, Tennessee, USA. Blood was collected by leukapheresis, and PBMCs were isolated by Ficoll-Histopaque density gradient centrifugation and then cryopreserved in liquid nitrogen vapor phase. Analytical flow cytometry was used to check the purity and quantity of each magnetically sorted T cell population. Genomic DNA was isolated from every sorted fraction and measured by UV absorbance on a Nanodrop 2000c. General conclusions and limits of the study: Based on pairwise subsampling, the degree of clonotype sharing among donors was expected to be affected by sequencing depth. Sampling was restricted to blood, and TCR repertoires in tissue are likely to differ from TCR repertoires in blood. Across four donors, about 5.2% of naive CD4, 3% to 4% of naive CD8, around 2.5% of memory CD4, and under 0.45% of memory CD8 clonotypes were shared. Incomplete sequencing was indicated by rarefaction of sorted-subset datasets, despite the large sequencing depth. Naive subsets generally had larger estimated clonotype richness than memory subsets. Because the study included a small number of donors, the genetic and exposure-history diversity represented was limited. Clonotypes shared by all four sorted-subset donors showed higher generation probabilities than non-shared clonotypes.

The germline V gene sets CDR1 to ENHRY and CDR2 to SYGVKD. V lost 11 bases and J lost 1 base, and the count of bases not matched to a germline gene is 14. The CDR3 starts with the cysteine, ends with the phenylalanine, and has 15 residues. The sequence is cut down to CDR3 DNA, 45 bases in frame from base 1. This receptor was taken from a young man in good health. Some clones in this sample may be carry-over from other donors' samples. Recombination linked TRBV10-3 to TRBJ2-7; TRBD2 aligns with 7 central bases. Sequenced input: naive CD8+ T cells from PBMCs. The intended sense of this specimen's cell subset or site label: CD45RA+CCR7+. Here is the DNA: TGTGCCTCCAATGGGGGAGCGGGAACTTCCTACGAGCAGTACTTC. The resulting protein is CASNGGAGTSYEQYF.